This T cell receptor beta chain originates from a study of neurological immune-mediated disorders. General study results and limits: Sharing of CDR3 amino acid sequences among expanded clones across subjects was absent, suggesting private repertoires in all groups. Multiple sclerosis, the disease with the least TCR clonal expansion, fell below healthy controls, whereas HTLV-1-associated myelopathy showed the most.

This clonotype occurred many times. Antigen unknown. The length of the CDR3 is 11 residues. The ends were cut back, 3 bases at V and 4 bases at J, with 3 bases in the middle. Per germline, CDR1 SNHLY and CDR2 FYNNEI. Each TCR transcript was tagged with a 10-nucleotide random UMI during 5'RACE. Every sequencing run drew on 15-18 subjects and yielded over 180 million TCR-beta sequences. One entry per CDR3 protein, called by TCRdb with MiXCR from the 5' RACE reads. The data show 30,000 to 40,000 distinct CDR3 sequences, with 8.5% to 14% seen just once and roughly 3.9% held by the top ten. Described time point: technical triplicate 1.

This receptor was identified in a man in his 60s with HTLV-1-associated myelopathy (HAM/TSP). The rearrangement uses TRBV2 and TRBJ1-2; no clear D. Material for sequencing was PBMCs. CDR3 in amino acids: CASSDRYGYTF. The CDR3 nucleotides read TGTGCCAGCAGTGACCGCTATGGCTACACCTTC.